The sequence of this T cell receptor (beta chain) was determined in a study of CD8+ T cells in alopecia areata. Background on the study: Percent of scalp involved defined treated patients' severity scores.

Sequencing relied on a cDNA template that was reverse transcribed from extracted RNA. TCRdb's copy holds only in-frame clones and misses some; the assay was immunoSEQ multiplex PCR. The repertoire holds 90,000 to 120,000 clones, with 84% as singletons. The germline V and J ends were trimmed by 7 bases and 7 bases, with 13 bases remaining between them. This CDR3 has 13 residues. From germline, CDR1 is LNHDA and CDR2 SQIVND (reference sequence). Indicated treatment: oral pan-JAK inhibitor, 5-10 mg twice daily. The TCR originated in a human donor with alopecia areata. V and J are TRBV19 and TRBJ2-2; tentative D call: TRBD2 (6 bases). Sequenced here: CD8+ T cells sorted from blood, sampled at week 24, from a patient treated with tofacitinib. CDR3 amino acids: CASKEGIGGELFF. Written as DNA, the CDR3 is TGTGCCAGTAAGGAGGGGATAGGCGGGGAGCTGTTTTTT.